This T cell receptor beta chain was found in a study of blood T cell repertoires in COVID-19. Whole-study context: The analysed material was cDNA or gDNA that came from T cells, B-cell-depleted T cells, or PBMCs.

The V segment lost 3 bases and the J segment 9 bases; nucleotides outside the gene matches: 12. CDR1 and CDR2 from the germline V gene are SGDLS and YYNGEE. The CDR3 totals 15 residues. Methods used by the authors: Amplification with reference gene primers provided the estimates of nucleated cell counts. The method was immunoSEQ multiplex PCR; TCRdb's version includes in-frame clones alone and lacks a portion of them. Clonal size and the V and J genes are those of that table, whereas D and trimming came from the DNA. The sample contains 87,000 or so clones, 80% to 95% of which appear only once. While infection was still active, Seattle patients were enrolled and then followed longitudinally.

V and J are TRBV9 and TRBJ2-3, with TRBD2 matching 8 bases. Material: peripheral blood. This sequence was found in a man aged 18 to 30 with COVID-19, enrolled during active disease. The DNA for the CDR3 is TGTGCCAGCAGCGGGCCCCGGGAGGGTGTACGCACGCAGTATTTT. Translating gives CASSGPREGVRTQYF.